This TCR beta chain was retrieved from a study of Graves' ophthalmopathy and Graves' hyperthyroidism. Study-level points and caveats: Blood contained most expanded thyroid clonotypes exceeding 0.001 frequency.

This clonotype occurred many times. Its antigen remains unknown. Moderate-to-severe activity, with CAS ≥3, NOSPECS ≥4 and duration under 3 months, characterized the donors with ophthalmopathy. PBMCs were isolated by Ficoll-Paque density gradient centrifugation, using over 9.5 ml of fresh peripheral blood as the starting material. CDR1 and CDR2 from the germline V gene are SGHTA and FQGTGA. The CDR3 consists of 16 residues. V lost 0 bases and J lost 0, with 11 bases in between. The study amplified TCR beta CDR3 regions using RNA transcripts. Second-round multiplex PCR came after first-round RT-PCR with HTBI primers. TCRdb reprocessed the multiplex PCR reads via MiXCR and lists one record per CDR3 protein. The sample has about 740,000 distinct CDR3 sequences; roughly two fifths are singletons.

J is TRBJ1-2 and V is TRBV7-3; a weak D match, TRBD1 (5 bases). The sequenced sample consisted of peripheral blood. This sequence originates from an adult man with Graves' ophthalmopathy. CDR3 nucleotides: TGTGCCAGCAGCTTAACGGGCAGGGCCACTAACTATGGCTACACCTTC. Its translation: CASSLTGRATNYGYTF.